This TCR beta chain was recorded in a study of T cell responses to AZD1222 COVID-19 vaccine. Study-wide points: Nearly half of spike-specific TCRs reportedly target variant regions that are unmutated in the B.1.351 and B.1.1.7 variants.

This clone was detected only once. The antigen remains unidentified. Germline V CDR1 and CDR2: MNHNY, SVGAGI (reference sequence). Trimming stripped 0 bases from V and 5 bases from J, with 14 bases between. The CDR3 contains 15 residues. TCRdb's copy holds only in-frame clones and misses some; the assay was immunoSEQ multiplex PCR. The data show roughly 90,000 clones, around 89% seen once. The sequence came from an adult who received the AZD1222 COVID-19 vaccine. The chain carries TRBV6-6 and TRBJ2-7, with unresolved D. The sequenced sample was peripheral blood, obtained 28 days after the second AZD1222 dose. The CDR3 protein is CASSYSWTEGDEQYF. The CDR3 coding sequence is TGTGCCAGCAGTTACTCCTGGACCGAAGGCGACGAGCAGTACTTC.